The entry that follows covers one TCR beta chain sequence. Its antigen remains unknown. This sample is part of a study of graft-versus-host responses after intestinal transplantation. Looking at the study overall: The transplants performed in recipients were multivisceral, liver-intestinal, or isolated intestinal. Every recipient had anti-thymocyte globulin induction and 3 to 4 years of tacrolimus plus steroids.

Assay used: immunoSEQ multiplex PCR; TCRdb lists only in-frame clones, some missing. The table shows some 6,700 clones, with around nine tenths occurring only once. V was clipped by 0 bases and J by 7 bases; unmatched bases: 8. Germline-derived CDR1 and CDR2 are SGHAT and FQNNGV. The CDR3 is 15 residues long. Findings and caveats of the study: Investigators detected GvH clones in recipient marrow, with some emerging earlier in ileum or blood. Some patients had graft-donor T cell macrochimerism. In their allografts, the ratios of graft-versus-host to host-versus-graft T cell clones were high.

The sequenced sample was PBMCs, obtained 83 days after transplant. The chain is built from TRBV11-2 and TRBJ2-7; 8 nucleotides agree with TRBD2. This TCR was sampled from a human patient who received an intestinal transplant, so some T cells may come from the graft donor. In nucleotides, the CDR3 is TGTGCCAGCAGCTTAGAAGCGGGAGCAGTCAGAGAGCAGTACTTC. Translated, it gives CASSLEAGAVREQYF. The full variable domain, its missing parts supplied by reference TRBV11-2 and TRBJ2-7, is EAGVAQSPRYKIIEKRQSVAFWCNPISGHATLYWYQQILGQGPKLLIQFQNNGVVDDSQLPKDRFSAERLKGVDSTLKIQPAKLEDSAVYLCASSLEAGAVREQYFGPGTRLTVT.